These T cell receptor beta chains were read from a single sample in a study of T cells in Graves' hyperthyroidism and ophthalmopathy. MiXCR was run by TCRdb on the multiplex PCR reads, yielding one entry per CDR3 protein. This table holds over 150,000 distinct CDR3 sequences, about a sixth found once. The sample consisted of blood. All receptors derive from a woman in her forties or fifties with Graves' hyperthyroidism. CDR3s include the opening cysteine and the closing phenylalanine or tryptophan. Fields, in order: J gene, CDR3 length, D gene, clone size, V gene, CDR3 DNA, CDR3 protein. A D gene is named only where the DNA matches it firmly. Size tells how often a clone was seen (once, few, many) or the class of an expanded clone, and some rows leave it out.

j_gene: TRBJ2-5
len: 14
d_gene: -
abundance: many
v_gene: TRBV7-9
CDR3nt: TGTGCCAGCAGCTCCAATCTGGGCCAAGAGACCCAGTACTTC
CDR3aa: CASSSNLGQETQYF

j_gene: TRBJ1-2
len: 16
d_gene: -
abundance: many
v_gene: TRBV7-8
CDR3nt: TGTGCCAGCAGCTGGAGTAAGGGACAAAAGAACTATGGCTACACCTTC
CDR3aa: CASSWSKGQKNYGYTF

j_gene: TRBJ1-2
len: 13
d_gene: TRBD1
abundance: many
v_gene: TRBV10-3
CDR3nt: TGTGCCATCAGTGGACAGGGTGACTATGGCTACACCTTC
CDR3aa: CAISGQGDYGYTF

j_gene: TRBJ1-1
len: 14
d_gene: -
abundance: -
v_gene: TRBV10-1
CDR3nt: TGCGCCAGCAGTGAGTCGCTGAGGAACACTGAAGCTTTCTTT
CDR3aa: CASSESLRNTEAFF

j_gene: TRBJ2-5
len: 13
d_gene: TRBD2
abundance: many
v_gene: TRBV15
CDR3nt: TGTGCCACCAGCAGTGTAGCGGGAGAGACCCAGTACTTC
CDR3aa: CATSSVAGETQYF

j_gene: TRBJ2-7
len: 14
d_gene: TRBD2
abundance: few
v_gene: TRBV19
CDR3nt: TGTGCCAGTACCCCAGCGGGAAACGGGTACGAGCAGTACTTC
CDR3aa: CASTPAGNGYEQYF

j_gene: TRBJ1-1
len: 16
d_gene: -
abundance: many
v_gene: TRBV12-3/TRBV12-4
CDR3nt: TGTGCCAGCAGACTCGCCGGGACAAGTTTCACCGCGGAAGCTTTCTTT
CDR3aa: CASRLAGTSFTAEAFF

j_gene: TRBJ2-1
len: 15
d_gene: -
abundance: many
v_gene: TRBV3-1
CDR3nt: TGTGCCAGCAGTACTGGGACGCCCCCTACTAACTACCAGTTCTTC
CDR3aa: CASSTGTPPTNYQFF

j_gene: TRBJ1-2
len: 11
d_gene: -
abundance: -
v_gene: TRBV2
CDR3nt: TGTGCCAGCAGTGGCGGGAATGGCTACACCTTC
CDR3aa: CASSGGNGYTF

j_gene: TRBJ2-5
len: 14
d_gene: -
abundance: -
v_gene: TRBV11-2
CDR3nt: TGTGCCAGCAGCTTCTCAGGTGGTCAAGAGACCCAGTACTTC
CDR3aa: CASSFSGGQETQYF

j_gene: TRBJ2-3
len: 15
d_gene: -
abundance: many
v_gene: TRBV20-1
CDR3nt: TGCAGTGCCTTGGGTGGAAGCGGGAGCACAGATACGCAGTATTTT
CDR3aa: CSALGGSGSTDTQYF

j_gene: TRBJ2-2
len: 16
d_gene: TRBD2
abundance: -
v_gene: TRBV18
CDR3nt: TGTGCCAGCTCACCCTCAACTAGCGGGAGTACCGGGGAGCTGTTTTTT
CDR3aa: CASSPSTSGSTGELFF

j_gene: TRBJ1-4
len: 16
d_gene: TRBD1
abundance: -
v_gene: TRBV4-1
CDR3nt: TGCGCCAGCAGTCACTTGCCAGGACAGGGTGGAGAAAAACTGTTTTTT
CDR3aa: CASSHLPGQGGEKLFF

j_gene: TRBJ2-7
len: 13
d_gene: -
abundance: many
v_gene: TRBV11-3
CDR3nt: TGTGCCAGCAGCTCCTTTAGTCACTACGAGCAGTACTTC
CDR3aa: CASSSFSHYEQYF

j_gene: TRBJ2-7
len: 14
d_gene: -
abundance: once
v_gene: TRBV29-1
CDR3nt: TGCAGCGTTCTGAGCGGGCCTAGCTCCTACGAGCAGTACTTC
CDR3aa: CSVLSGPSSYEQYF

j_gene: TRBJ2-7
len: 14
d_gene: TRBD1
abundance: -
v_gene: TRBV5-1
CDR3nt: TGCGCCAGCAGCCGGGGACAGGGGGCCAACGAGCAGTACTTC
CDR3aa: CASSRGQGANEQYF

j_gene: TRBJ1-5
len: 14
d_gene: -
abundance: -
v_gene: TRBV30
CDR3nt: TGTGCCTGGACCCACAGTGGCAGCAATCAGCCCCAGCATTTT
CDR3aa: CAWTHSGSNQPQHF

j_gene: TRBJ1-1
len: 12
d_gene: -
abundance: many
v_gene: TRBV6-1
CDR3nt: TGTGCCAGCAGTTACACCAGGGGTGGCGCTTTCTTT
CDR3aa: CASSYTRGGAFF

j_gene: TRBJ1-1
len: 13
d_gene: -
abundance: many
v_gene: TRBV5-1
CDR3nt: TGCGCCAGCAGCCCCGGGGTAGGGGCTGAAGCTTTCTTT
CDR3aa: CASSPGVGAEAFF

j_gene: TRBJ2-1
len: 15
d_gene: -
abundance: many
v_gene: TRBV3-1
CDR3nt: TGTGCCAGCAGCCAAGAGACCATCCGTTACAATGAGCAGTTCTTC
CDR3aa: CASSQETIRYNEQFF

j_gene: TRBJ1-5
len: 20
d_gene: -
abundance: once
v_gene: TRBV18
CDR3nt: TGTGCCAGCTCCCCGAAGAGGCGAGACTCGGTCGCTCGGGGCAATCAGCCCCAGCATTTT
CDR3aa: CASSPKRRDSVARGNQPQHF

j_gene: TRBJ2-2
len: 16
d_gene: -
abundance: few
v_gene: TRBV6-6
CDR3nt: TGTGCCAGCAGTTACCGGGGGCTTACGAACACCGGGGAGCTGTTTTTT
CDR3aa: CASSYRGLTNTGELFF

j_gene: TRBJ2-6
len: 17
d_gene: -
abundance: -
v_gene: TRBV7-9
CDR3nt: TGTGCCAGCAGCCCTTTCCCCGGGGGTTCTGGGGCCAACGTCCTGACTTTC
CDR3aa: CASSPFPGGSGANVLTF

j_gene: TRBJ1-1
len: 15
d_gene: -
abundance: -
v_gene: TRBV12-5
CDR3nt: TGTGCTAGTGCCGGGAGGGGGATCGGGGGCACTGAAGCTTTCTTT
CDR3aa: CASAGRGIGGTEAFF

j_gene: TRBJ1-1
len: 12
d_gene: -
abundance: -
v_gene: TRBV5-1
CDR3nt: TGCGCCAGCAGCTCGGCAGATTGGGGAGCTTTCTTT
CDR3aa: CASSSADWGAFF

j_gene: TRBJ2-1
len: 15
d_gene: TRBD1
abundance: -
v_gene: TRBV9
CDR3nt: TGTGCCAGCAGCGTAATAACAGGGGGCTGGAATGAGCAGTTCTTC
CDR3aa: CASSVITGGWNEQFF

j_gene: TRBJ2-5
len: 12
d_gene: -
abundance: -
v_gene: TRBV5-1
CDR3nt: TGCCCCAGCAGCTTGGGACAAGAGACCCAGTACTTC
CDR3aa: CPSSLGQETQYF

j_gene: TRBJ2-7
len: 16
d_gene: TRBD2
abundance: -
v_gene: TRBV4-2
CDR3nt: TGTGCCAGCAGCCAAGAACTAGCGGGAGCCTCCTACGAGCAGTACTTC
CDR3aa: CASSQELAGASYEQYF

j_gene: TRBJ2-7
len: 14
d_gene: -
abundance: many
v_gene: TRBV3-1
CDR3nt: TGTGCCAGCAGCCAAGATAGGGTAGTCTACGAGCAGTACTTC
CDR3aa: CASSQDRVVYEQYF

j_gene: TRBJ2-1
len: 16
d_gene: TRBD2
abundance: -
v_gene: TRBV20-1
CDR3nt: TGCAGTGCCCCGACTAGCGGGAGGAGTCCCTACAATGAGCAGTTCTTC
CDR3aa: CSAPTSGRSPYNEQFF

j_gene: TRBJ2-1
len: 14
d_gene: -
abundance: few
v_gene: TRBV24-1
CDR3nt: TGTGCCACCAGTGACTACCTTAACAGGGCCGAGCAGTTCTTC
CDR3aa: CATSDYLNRAEQFF

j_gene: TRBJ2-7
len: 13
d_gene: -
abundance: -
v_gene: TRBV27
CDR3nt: TGTGCCAGCAGTTTAATAAGCGCGGGGGAGCAGTACTTC
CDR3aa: CASSLISAGEQYF

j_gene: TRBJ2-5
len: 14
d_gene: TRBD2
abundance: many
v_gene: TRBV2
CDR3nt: TGTGCCAGCAGTGAAGGGGTCGGGGGGGAGACCCAGTACTTC
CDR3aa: CASSEGVGGETQYF

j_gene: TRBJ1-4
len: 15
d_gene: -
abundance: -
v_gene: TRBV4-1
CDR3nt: TGCGCCAGCAGCCTCGGTTCGGTGACTAATGAAAAACTGTTTTTT
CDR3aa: CASSLGSVTNEKLFF

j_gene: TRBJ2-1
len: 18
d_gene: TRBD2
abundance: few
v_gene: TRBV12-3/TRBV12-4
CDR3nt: TGTGCCAGCAGCACCCCCACTAGCGAAGGGGCCTCTTACAATGAGCAGTTCTTC
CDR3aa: CASSTPTSEGASYNEQFF

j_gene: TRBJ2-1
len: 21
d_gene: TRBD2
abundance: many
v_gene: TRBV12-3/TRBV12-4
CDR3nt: TGTGCCAGCAGGTCCGGGGGGTCCGGGACTAGCGGGTGGAGCTCCTACAATGAGCAGTTCTTC
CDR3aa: CASRSGGSGTSGWSSYNEQFF

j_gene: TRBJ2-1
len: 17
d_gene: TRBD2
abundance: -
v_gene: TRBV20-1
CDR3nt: TGCAGTGCTAGGGGTATGACTAGCGGGAGGACCTACAATGAGCAGTTCTTC
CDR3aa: CSARGMTSGRTYNEQFF

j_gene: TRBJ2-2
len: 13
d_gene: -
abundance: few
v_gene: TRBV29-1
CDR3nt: TGCAGCGTTGGGACTACCGCCACCGGGGAGCTGTTTTTT
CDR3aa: CSVGTTATGELFF

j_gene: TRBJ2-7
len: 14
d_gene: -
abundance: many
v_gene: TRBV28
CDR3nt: TGTGCCAGCAGTTTAGTCCAGGGACCCTACGAGCAGTACTTC
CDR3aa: CASSLVQGPYEQYF

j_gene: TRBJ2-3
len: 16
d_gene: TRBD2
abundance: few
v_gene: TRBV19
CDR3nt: TGTGCCAGTAAGAGCGGGAGGGACTATCGCACAGATACGCAGTATTTT
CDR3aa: CASKSGRDYRTDTQYF